The entry below gives a single T cell receptor (beta chain) sequence along with its context. No antigen is known for it. Per-base qualities were not stored, and no clone one base away is much larger. The library was prepared using multiplex PCR. These reads were obtained on an Illumina HiSeq 4000. To build TCR beta libraries, CDR3 regions were amplified by Arm-PCR using iRepertoire HTBI primers. Before sequencing, the PCR products went through gel purification. The paper's data handling went like this. A total of under 80 TRBV and approximately 15 TRBJ segments were identified across samples and were used for gene usage analysis of CDR3 amino acid clonotypes. COPE and FqMerger were used to merge the filtered high-quality paired reads into contigs. BLAST was used to align contigs to IMGT TRBV, TRBD and TRBJ reference genes, and CDR3 was defined according to IMGT. Any clonotype with a frequency above 0.1% was counted as a highly expanded clone. Shannon entropy served as the measure of repertoire diversity, while the Gini coefficient captured V-J evenness. A clonotype was considered public if more than one individual shared it. TCRdb reprocessed the public reads (quality trimming at Q25 with fastp, clone calling with MiXCR) and kept in-frame beta chains. Entries are consolidated by CDR3 protein sequence, retaining the most common genes and DNA. None of the V and J calls come from the authors' own analysis; TCRdb made them. Across this sample there are 400,000 or so distinct CDR3 sequences, with around 20% seen only once. Of the sample, approximately 26% is held by the ten largest clones.

The sample's time point label is to be understood as: persistent/refractory GD, antithyroid drugs over 5 years with positive TRAb. For both TCR sequencing and RNA sequencing, RNA was extracted from PBMCs using TRIzol. The diagnosis of Graves' disease was made according to American Thyroid Association guidelines. The patients came from an endocrinology department in Xi'an, China. Each patient gave roughly 8.4 milliliters of peripheral blood, collected in an EDTA anticoagulant tube. Ficoll Paque Plus density gradient separation was used to isolate PBMCs, and no further T cell sorting was performed. An Agilent 2100 Bioanalyzer and agarose gel were used to check RNA quality, and a NanoDrop 2000 was used to measure RNA concentration. The data stem from a study of regulatory T cells in long-lasting Graves disease (dated by TCRdb to the early 2020s). A note on the overall study: To count as having persistent Graves' disease, a patient had to have received antithyroid drug treatment for over 5 years with TSH receptor autoantibodies remaining persistently positive. Peripheral blood TCR sequencing and RNA sequencing compared persistent Graves' disease patients with newly diagnosed Graves' disease patients. The study was conducted in China and was registered as a clinical trial. A total of about 33 samples were covered by TCR sequencing, comprising 13 persistent and around 20 newly diagnosed Graves' disease patients. On average, persistent Graves' disease patients in the clinical cohort had been on antithyroid drugs for about 10.3 years.

Study-wide conclusions, independent of this receptor: Compared with newly diagnosed patients, patients with persistent Graves' disease had lower TCR Shannon entropy and fewer highly expanded clones, which suggests clonal expansion. Peripheral blood alone was examined, since thyroid tissue, which constituted the primary lesion, could not be accessed. Persistent patients shared more public clonotypes among themselves (around 3,000) than newly diagnosed patients did (about 970). The authors noted that the small sample size was a limitation that may lower accuracy. TRBV28, TRBJ1-2 and TRBJ2-5 were preferentially used in persistent disease, while TRBV20-1 and TRBJ2-1 were favored in newly diagnosed disease. Sequencing and analysis were limited to the TCR beta chain.

Including cysteine and phenylalanine, the CDR3 has 15 amino acids. The read is trimmed to its CDR3 DNA, 45 bases read in frame from base 1. CDR1 LGHNA and CDR2 YNFKEQ were looked up in the germline V gene. V is cut by 4 bases and J by 2 bases, and the space between the germline ends is 12 bases. The sequence links TRBV4-2 to TRBJ1-3; the D segment cannot be called with confidence. The sequence was obtained from a female donor with Graves disease. The specimen was peripheral blood mononuclear cells (PBMCs), collected when the disease was refractory, from a patient treated with antithyroid drugs. The DNA sequence reads TGTGCCAGCAGCCTGGTGGCGCCCACTGGAAACACCATATATTTT. This sequence encodes CASSLVAPTGNTIYF.